Presented here are 30 T cell receptor beta chains from one specimen sequenced in a study of response to subunit inactivated influenza vaccine. Using its own MiXCR run on the RT-PCR reads, TCRdb lists one record per CDR3 protein. The table includes about 540,000 distinct CDR3 sequences, 20% to 25% detected once. A further study also used this sample, focusing on T cells expressing NK-cell markers. Turning to that study: The authors made TCR beta cDNA libraries by 5'RACE template switching. This switching added a universal primer site and UMIs.

The sample was CD4+ T cells sorted from PBMCs, taken roughly 13 days after vaccination. Source of these receptors: a middle-aged man who received an inactivated influenza vaccine.

The J gene is TRBJ1-1, the V gene TRBV5-1; no clear D. Trimming left V 2 bases short and J 8 bases short, with 13 bases between. Germline V gene sequence: CDR1 SGHRS, CDR2 YFSETQ. The length of the CDR3 is 13 residues. Here the CDR3 reads CASSFMSDQEAFF. The DNA for the CDR3 is TGCGCCAGCAGCTTTATGTCAGACCAAGAAGCTTTCTTT. The whole variable domain, remainder taken from reference TRBV5-1 and TRBJ1-1, is KAGVTQTPRYLIKTRGQQVTLSCSPISGHRSVSWYQQTPGQGLQFLFEYFSETQRNKGNFPGRFSGRQFSNSRSEMNVSTLELGDSALYLCASSFMSDQEAFFGQGTRLTVV.

The chain has TRBV9 and TRBJ2-3; 9 positions match TRBD2. CDR3 length equals 15 residues. With V trimmed by 5 bases and J by 3 bases, 7 bases remained unmatched. CDR1 and CDR2 (germline): SGDLS, YYNGEE. The CDR3 sequence: CASRRSGRSTDTQYF. Written as DNA, the CDR3 is TGTGCCAGCAGACGTAGCGGGAGATCTACAGATACGCAGTATTTT.

This clonotype was recorded a few times. The CDR3 region is CASSYRSNQPQHF. The CDR3, as DNA: TGTGCCAGCAGTTACAGAAGCAATCAGCCCCAGCATTTT. The chain carries TRBV6-2 or TRBV6-3 and TRBJ1-5; D is uncertain. The germline V and J ends were trimmed by 2 bases and 1 base, with 3 bases remaining between them. Germline CDR1 is MNHEY and CDR2 is SVGEGT. The CDR3 runs to 13 residues.

The genes are TRBV4-1 and TRBJ2-1, with TRBD2 matching over 9 bases. Germline CDR1 MGHRA, CDR2 YSYEKL. V dropped 0 bases and J dropped 5; count of bases not matched to a gene: 5. The CDR3 has 16 residues. CDR3 coding DNA: TGCGCCAGCAGCCAAGATCCAGCGGGGGGACACAATGAGCAGTTCTTC. It translates to CASSQDPAGGHNEQFF.

The V and J genes are TRBV28 and TRBJ2-7; 7 nucleotides align to TRBD1. Germline CDR1 is MDHEN and CDR2 is SYDVKM. The V gene end was trimmed by 5 bases and the J gene end by 4 bases; junction bases not matched to a gene: 8. This CDR3 has 14 residues. In nucleotides, the CDR3 is TGTGCCAGCAGTCAACCCGGGACAGCTTACGAGCAGTACTTC. Its protein product is CASSQPGTAYEQYF.

The chain recombines TRBV30 with TRBJ1-1, with 7 nucleotides matching TRBD1. V was pared by 0 bases and J by 4 bases, with 5 bases of the junction left unmatched. The CDR3 runs to 14 residues. From germline, CDR1 is GTSNPN and CDR2 SVGIG (reference sequence). The CDR3 DNA reads TGTGCCTGGAGTGTAAAGGGGGCGCGCACTGAAGCTTTCTTT. The encoded protein is CAWSVKGARTEAFF.

This CDR3 is CASSQTSTNTDTQYF. CDR3 DNA sequence: TGTGCCAGCAGCCAAACGTCCACAAACACAGATACGCAGTATTTT. This chain links TRBV7-2 with TRBJ2-3, with D hard to call. Germline assignment: CDR1 SGHTA and CDR2 FQGNSA. The CDR3 is made up of 15 amino acids. V shed 5 bases and J shed 2 bases, with 14 bases lying between them.

This clonotype was observed a few times. This chain links TRBV27 with TRBJ2-7, with 10 nucleotides matching TRBD2. In germline, CDR1 is MNHEY, CDR2 SMNVEV (reference sequence). V shed 4 bases, J shed 3 bases, and the junction held 6 bases outside the gene matches. This CDR3 is built from 15 residues. The CDR3 DNA reads TGTGCCAGCAGTTCGCCCCAGCGGGAGGGCTACGAGCAGTACTTC. This codes for CASSSPQREGYEQYF.

The chain links TRBV10-3 to TRBJ2-1; 11 nucleotides match TRBD2. Per germline, CDR1 ENHRY and CDR2 SYGVKD. The junction had 13 bases not matched to a gene; V was cut back by 6 bases and J by 9 bases. The CDR3 loop spans 16 amino acids. The DNA for the CDR3 is TGTGCCATCAGATCCGAGGGACTAGCGGCACATGGTGAGCAGTTCTTC. It yields the protein CAIRSEGLAAHGEQFF.

The chain links TRBV15 to TRBJ2-2, with TRBD2 matching 12 bases. J gave up 7 bases and V 10 bases, and 13 bases lay outside the gene matches. Germline CDR1 is LNHNV and CDR2 is YYDKDF (reference sequence). The CDR3 totals 16 residues. The CDR3 DNA reads TGTGCCATAGGACTAGCGGGAAGTGTCGCCAACGGGGAGCTGTTTTTT. As protein: CAIGLAGSVANGELFF. Using reference TRBV15 and TRBJ2-2 for the parts outside the CDR3, the full variable domain is DAMVIQNPRYQVTQFGKPVTLSCSQTLNHNVMYWYQQKSSQAPKLLFHYYDKDFNNEADTPDNFQSRRPNTSFCFLDIRSPGLGDTAMYLCAIGLAGSVANGELFFGEGSRLTVL.

This clonotype was seen a few times. This chain links TRBV7-9 with TRBJ2-7, with D possibly TRBD2 on 6 matching bases. Looked up from germline, CDR1 is SEHNR and CDR2 is FQNEAQ (reference sequence). V lost 5 bases to trimming and J lost 3 bases, with 17 bases between them. This CDR3 is 15 amino acids long. The CDR3 DNA reads TGTGCCAGCAGCCTCGCCCTAGCGATTGGCTACGAGCAGTACTTC. It yields the protein CASSLALAIGYEQYF.

This clonotype has a handful of counts. This rearrangement joins TRBV6-5 to TRBJ1-6; D is perhaps TRBD1 (6 bases). The CDR3 is 15 residues long. The V end lost 6 bases, the J end lost 7 bases, and 16 bases lay between the germline ends. Germline-derived CDR1 and CDR2 are MNHEY and SVGAGI. CDR3 protein: CASRVQGTKNSPLHF. In DNA, the CDR3 is TGTGCCAGCAGGGTACAGGGAACGAAGAATTCACCCCTCCACTTT.

This clonotype was found once. The chain combines TRBV12-3 or TRBV12-4 with TRBJ2-3; TRBD1 might be the D (5 bases). The CDR3 has 15 residues. V gave up 3 bases and J gave up 0 bases, with 10 bases separating them. DNA of the CDR3: TGTGCCAGCAGTTTTCGACAGTCTAGCACAGATACGCAGTATTTT. Translation: CASSFRQSSTDTQYF.

This clonotype has just a few counts. The chain employs TRBV12-3 or TRBV12-4 and TRBJ1-1; D uncertain. This CDR3 has 11 residues. V was trimmed by 7 bases and J by 7 bases, leaving 10 bases between them. The CDR3 here is CASMRSGEAFF. CDR3 sequence (DNA): TGTGCCAGCATGAGGAGTGGTGAAGCTTTCTTT.

This clonotype was detected only a few times. The chain carries TRBV15 and TRBJ2-7; 10 bases align to TRBD2. The CDR3 has 15 residues. Unmatched junction bases numbered 11, after V lost 7 bases and J lost 5 bases. Germline-derived CDR1 and CDR2 are LNHNV and YYDKDF (reference sequence). CDR3 nucleotide sequence: TGTGCCACCAATTTCGGGCTAGCGGGAGTAAACGAGCAGTACTTC. Protein sequence: CATNFGLAGVNEQYF.

The V call is TRBV5-5, the J call TRBJ2-2; D gene uncertain. V was pared by 3 bases and J by 4 bases, with 16 bases between. This CDR3 comprises 16 residues. Germline V lookup: CDR1 SGHKS, CDR2 YYEKEE (reference sequence). The CDR3 loop reads CASSSRSSDITGELFF. The CDR3, as DNA: TGTGCCAGCAGCTCGAGGAGTTCAGACATCACCGGGGAGCTGTTTTTT.

The chain joins TRBV6-2 or TRBV6-3 to TRBJ2-3, with D unclear. CDR3 size: 14 residues. Trimming cost V 2 bases and J 2 bases, with 8 bases left between them. Per germline, CDR1 MNHEY and CDR2 SVGEGT. The CDR3 loop is CASSYGVDTDTQYF. As DNA, the CDR3 is TGTGCCAGCAGTTACGGAGTGGACACAGATACGCAGTATTTT.

V is TRBV29-1 and J is TRBJ2-5, with D possibly matching TRBD2 (6 bases). The germline V gene has CDR1 SQVTM and CDR2 ANQGSEA. This CDR3 is 14 amino acids long. Trimming removed 4 bases at V and 2 bases at J, with 14 bases between. CDR3 loop: CSVVRGGRQETQYF. In nucleotides, the CDR3 is TGCAGCGTTGTGAGGGGAGGAAGGCAAGAGACCCAGTACTTC.

The V gene is TRBV7-2, the J gene TRBJ2-5; D gene uncertain. This CDR3 comprises 15 residues. The V gene's germline CDR1 is SGHTA and CDR2 FQGNSA. Trimming cost V 5 bases and J 5 bases, with 18 bases left between them. The CDR3 loop reads CASSPRASHKETQYF. The CDR3, as DNA: TGTGCCAGCAGCCCCCGCGCATCACACAAGGAGACCCAGTACTTC.

This chain joins TRBV4-1 and TRBJ2-1; D is possibly TRBD1 or TRBD2 (5 bases each). CDR1 and CDR2 (germline): MGHRA, YSYEKL. CDR3 length: 15 amino acids. The ends were cut back, 1 base at V and 4 bases at J, with 11 bases in the middle. Written as DNA, the CDR3 is TGCGCCAGCAGCCAAGTCAGGGAGCGTTACAATGAGCAGTTCTTC. It codes for CASSQVRERYNEQFF.

This clonotype was seen at least ten times. V and J are TRBV10-3 and TRBJ2-5; weak D call: TRBD2 (7 bases). Trimming pared 2 bases from V and 2 bases from J, leaving 15 bases between. Germline V lookup: CDR1 ENHRY, CDR2 SYGVKD. CDR3 length: 16 amino acids. CDR3 DNA: TGTGCCATCAGTGAGGGGGAAGCGGGACAACAAGAGACCCAGTACTTC. As protein: CAISEGEAGQQETQYF.

CDR3 sequence: CASSTLGVPYEQYF. The DNA of the CDR3 is TGTGCCAGCAGTACATTAGGGGTCCCCTACGAGCAGTACTTC. V and J are TRBV2 and TRBJ2-7; D may be TRBD1 (5 bases). Germline CDR1 SNHLY, CDR2 FYNNEI. The germline V and J ends were trimmed by 5 bases and 2 bases, with 13 bases remaining between them. The CDR3 sequence is 14 residues long.

This clonotype has just a few counts. The rearrangement joins TRBV12-3 or TRBV12-4 to TRBJ2-3; 8 nucleotides align to TRBD2. This CDR3 is 17 amino acids long. The V and J ends lost 5 bases and 0 bases, in that order; junction bases with no gene match: 10. The chain's CDR3 is CASSTRLKRGSTDTQYF. CDR3 in DNA: TGTGCCAGCAGTACAAGACTGAAGCGGGGGAGCACAGATACGCAGTATTTT.

The chain employs TRBV20-1 and TRBJ1-5; D uncertain. Germline-derived CDR1 and CDR2 are DFQATT and SNEGSKA (reference sequence). The CDR3 is 13 amino acids. Trimming removed 1 base at V and 9 bases at J, with 13 bases between. CDR3 DNA: TGCAGTGCTAGAGTTGACGCCCGTGGGCCCCAGCATTTT. This codes for CSARVDARGPQHF.

This clonotype was detected many times. This chain connects TRBV5-1 to TRBJ2-7; D is perhaps TRBD1 (6 bases). V lost 0 bases and J 3 bases, leaving 13 bases between the germline ends. The CDR3 has 15 residues. The germline V gene encodes CDR1 SGHRS and CDR2 YFSETQ. The CDR3 DNA follows: TGCGCCAGCAGCTTGGGGGCAGGGGCTGACTACGAGCAGTACTTC. This codes for CASSLGAGADYEQYF.

The genes are TRBV5-1 and TRBJ1-4; TRBD1 matches at 8 bases. There are 14 residues in the CDR3. CDR1 and CDR2 from the germline V gene are SGHRS and YFSETQ. The trim removed 3 bases at V and 8 bases at J, leaving 6 bases unmatched. The CDR3 reads CASSSGQGGEKLFF. The CDR3 DNA follows: TGCGCCAGCAGCTCCGGACAGGGAGGGGAAAAACTGTTTTTT.

The chain joins TRBV10-3 to TRBJ2-7; D is ambiguous. CDR1 ENHRY and CDR2 SYGVKD come from the germline V gene. The CDR3 totals 13 residues. CDR3 DNA sequence: TGTCCCCTTGACGGGCCTCGTATCGTCGAGCAGTACTTC. Amino acids: CPLDGPRIVEQYF.

This rearrangement joins TRBV6-1 to TRBJ1-6; no definite D call. Germline V CDR1 and CDR2: MNHNS, SASEGT. V was pared by 3 bases and J by 7 bases, with 7 bases between. The CDR3 is 13 residues long. CDR3 coding DNA: TGTGCCAGCAGTGACCTAGAAAATTCACCCCTCCACTTT. It codes for CASSDLENSPLHF.

The V call is TRBV7-9, the J call TRBJ1-1; D is possibly TRBD1 (5 bases). The CDR3 spans 13 residues. Germline lookup yields CDR1 SEHNR and CDR2 FQNEAQ (reference sequence). Trimming pared 1 base from V and 10 bases from J, leaving 13 bases between. The CDR3 DNA reads as TGTGCCAGCAGCTTAGGAAACAGGTTGGGAGCTTTCTTT. Translation: CASSLGNRLGAFF.

The genes are TRBV7-2 and TRBJ2-5; D ambiguous. Trimming pared 5 bases from V and 5 bases from J, leaving 9 bases between. CDR3 size: 12 residues. Germline assignment: CDR1 SGHTA and CDR2 FQGNSA. CDR3 residues: CASSPVRETQYF. The CDR3 nucleotides are TGTGCCAGCAGCCCTGTGAGGGAGACCCAGTACTTC.